There are many counts of the clone carrying this T cell receptor beta chain. This sample is part of a study of early T cells in non-severe SARS-CoV-2 infection. Each CDR3 protein is one row after TCRdb ran MiXCR on the 5' RACE reads. Of about 46,000 distinct CDR3 sequences detected, about 5.2% appear once; the ten largest clones hold about 4.9%. The origin of this receptor is an adult who was a healthcare worker with PCR-confirmed SARS-CoV-2 infection or an uninfected control (not recorded which). The sequenced sample was whole blood, obtained at baseline.

The CDR3 is CASLPLTSGNYEQYF. The DNA of the CDR3 is TGTGCCAGCTTACCACTTACTAGCGGGAACTACGAGCAGTACTTC. The chain joins TRBV28 to TRBJ2-7; 10 nucleotides agree with TRBD2. CDR1 MDHEN and CDR2 SYDVKM come from the germline V gene. Germline trimming cut 8 bases from V and 3 bases from J; bases unmatched to any gene: 10. The CDR3 sequence is 15 residues long.